This T cell receptor (beta chain) was sequenced during a study of Ad26.COV2.S vaccination and SARS-CoV-2 variants. Findings and limits, study-wide: With respect to non-spike TCR breadth, vaccine and placebo recipients were similar.

Here immunoSEQ multiplex PCR was the method, and the copy in TCRdb shows in-frame clones only, minus some. The table records about 350,000 clones, about 89% of them present only once. Between the trimmed V and J ends, which lost 6 bases and 10 bases, there was a span of 10 bases. The length of the CDR3 is 12 residues. The V gene's germline CDR1 is MNHEY and CDR2 SVGAGI. Treatment of the sample: roughly 20 received Ad26.COV2.S at low or high dose, single or two shots; roughly five received placebo; per-sample allocation not given. The study sampled participants on day 63 after the first vaccine or placebo injection. Notes on this clone: Its antigen is still unknown.

This TCR was recovered from a person aged 18-65 years who received the Ad26.COV2.S COVID-19 vaccine or a placebo. The V and J genes are TRBV6-5 and TRBJ1-6, with D unclear. Material: peripheral blood, obtained in a trial of Ad26.COV2.S vaccine versus placebo. In DNA form, the CDR3 reads TGTGCCAGCAGCCCCAGTGGATCACCCCTCCACTTT. Encoded protein: CASSPSGSPLHF.